This entry describes one TCR beta chain. Its antigen is undetermined. CDR3 length equals 15 residues. CDR1 SGHKS and CDR2 YYEKEE come from the germline V gene (reference sequence). This sample was taken from a study of T cells expressing NK-cell markers. The overall study: Eight donors were sequenced, of whom seven were HCMV-seropositive, while the remaining one was HCMV-seronegative. Findings of the study overall: A handful of donors likewise had their CD3+CD56-NKG2C+ fraction led by these clonotypes.

Reanalyzing the 5' RACE reads, TCRdb keeps one entry per CDR3 protein, without DNA. The repertoire shows about 550,000 distinct CDR3 sequences; the top ten hold roughly 3.4%. The V gene is TRBV5-5, the J gene TRBJ2-5; TCRdb proposes TRBD1, but this gene call is untestable without DNA. The sequence derives from a man younger than 35 in good health. Sequenced material: blood T cells: a sorted CD56 or NKG2C T cell subset, CD4+ or CD8+ T cells, or bulk PBMC T cells (not recorded which). The CDR3 loop reads CASSADRIIQETQYF. The full variable domain, in which reference TRBV5-5 and TRBJ2-5 provide the parts outside the CDR3, is DAGVTQSPTHLIKTRGQQVTLRCSPISGHKSVSWYQQVLGQGPQFIFQYYEKEERGRGNFPDRFSARQFPNYSSELNVNALLLGDSALYLCASSADRIIQETQYFGPGTRLLVL.